Each of the 10 T cell receptor beta chains below was sequenced from the same sample in a study of T cells expressing NK-cell markers. TCRdb reprocessed the 5' RACE reads and reports one entry per CDR3 protein, with no DNA. Recorded for this sample: about 260,000 distinct CDR3 sequences. The sample consisted of blood T cells: a sorted CD56 or NKG2C T cell subset, CD4+ or CD8+ T cells, or bulk PBMC T cells (not recorded which). All receptors come from a young man in good health.

The chain's CDR3 is CSAFPKTGETQYF. The genes are TRBV20-1 and TRBJ2-5; without DNA, the TCRdb call of TRBD1 cannot be checked. CDR1 is DFQATT and CDR2 is SNEGSKA in the germline V gene (reference sequence). CDR3 length: 13 residues.

The chain employs TRBV10-3 and TRBJ2-7; TCRdb's D call of TRBD1 is untestable without DNA. The CDR3 sequence is 13 residues long. Germline V gene data show CDR1 as ENHRY and CDR2 as SYGVKD. Here the CDR3 reads CASREGELGEQYF.

The V and J genes are TRBV3-1 and TRBJ2-2; the TRBD2 assignment by TCRdb is unverifiable without DNA. This CDR3 is built from 18 residues. Germline values: CDR1 LGHDT, CDR2 YNNKEL (reference sequence). This chain's CDR3 is CASSGRSGAFTNTGELFF.

This sequence joins TRBV25-1 and TRBJ2-4; TCRdb calls TRBD2, which cannot be checked without DNA. From germline, CDR1 is MGHDK and CDR2 SYGVNS. This CDR3 has 17 amino acids. CDR3 region: CASSEGASTLAKNIQYF.

The CDR3 here is CSATYRATGAQYF. V usage is TRBV20-1 and J usage is TRBJ2-5; the D call of TRBD1 rests on TCRdb alone, since no DNA is present to check it. The CDR3 contains 13 residues. Per germline, CDR1 DFQATT and CDR2 SNEGSKA (reference sequence).

The rearrangement uses TRBV5-1 and TRBJ2-3; TCRdb calls TRBD2, which cannot be checked without DNA. CDR3 size: 16 residues. Germline V gene sequence: CDR1 SGHRS, CDR2 YFSETQ. Here the CDR3 reads CASSLALGTSGDTQYF.

V gene TRBV5-1 combines with J gene TRBJ2-2; with no DNA, the TCRdb D assignment of TRBD1 cannot be verified. In germline, CDR1 is SGHRS, CDR2 YFSETQ. The CDR3 spans 16 residues. This CDR3 reads CASSAKTPGSPGELFF.

J is TRBJ2-5 and V is TRBV5-1; the D call of TRBD1 rests on TCRdb alone, since no DNA is present to check it. Germline CDR1 is SGHRS and CDR2 is YFSETQ. This CDR3 contains 17 residues. The CDR3 here is CASSSITVTGGAETQYF. Combining the CDR3 with reference TRBV5-1 and TRBJ2-5 gives the whole variable domain KAGVTQTPRYLIKTRGQQVTLSCSPISGHRSVSWYQQTPGQGLQFLFEYFSETQRNKGNFPGRFSGRQFSNSRSEMNVSTLELGDSALYLCASSSITVTGGAETQYFGPGTRLLVL.

The rearrangement uses TRBV9 and TRBJ2-1; lacking DNA, the TRBD2 call made by TCRdb goes unchecked. The CDR3 totals 17 residues. CDR1 and CDR2 (germline): SGDLS, YYNGEE. CDR3 in amino acids: CASSYRLAGAGNNEQFF.

This chain links TRBV20-1 with TRBJ1-4. The CDR3 runs to 14 residues. Germline assignment: CDR1 DFQATT and CDR2 SNEGSKA (reference sequence). CDR3 loop: CSAREARSNEKLFF.